This T cell receptor beta chain was sequenced during a study of vaccination effects on CD4 cells after COVID-19. Overall study: Antigen-specific CD4+ T cells were first expanded with viral peptide pools by the ViraFEST assay and only then sequenced. The study sampled two convalescent patients 16 days and one week before vaccination.

Culturing for approximately 10 days preceded CD4+ T cell isolation. The infection with SARS-CoV-2 (confirmed by PCR) occurred in this person between March and December 2020. About this clone: The target antigen is unknown.

The germline CDR1 and CDR2 sequences are SGHVS and FQNEAQ. V was pared by 2 bases and J by 0 bases, with 19 bases between. There are 18 residues in the CDR3. Some clones are missing from TCRdb's copy, which holds only in-frame ones; the method was immunoSEQ multiplex PCR. Altogether more than 45,000 clones are present, around 76% being singletons, with the ten largest covering 12%. The input for sequencing was CD4+ T cells from PBMCs cultured without peptide, taken before COVID-19 vaccination. The V gene is TRBV7-8, the J gene TRBJ1-2; D ambiguous. This clonotype originated in a human donor who had a prior SARS-CoV-2 infection. The CDR3 is CASSLIIVQTFANYGYTF. The CDR3 nucleotides read TGTGCCAGCAGCTTAATCATAGTGCAAACCTTTGCTAACTATGGCTACACCTTC.